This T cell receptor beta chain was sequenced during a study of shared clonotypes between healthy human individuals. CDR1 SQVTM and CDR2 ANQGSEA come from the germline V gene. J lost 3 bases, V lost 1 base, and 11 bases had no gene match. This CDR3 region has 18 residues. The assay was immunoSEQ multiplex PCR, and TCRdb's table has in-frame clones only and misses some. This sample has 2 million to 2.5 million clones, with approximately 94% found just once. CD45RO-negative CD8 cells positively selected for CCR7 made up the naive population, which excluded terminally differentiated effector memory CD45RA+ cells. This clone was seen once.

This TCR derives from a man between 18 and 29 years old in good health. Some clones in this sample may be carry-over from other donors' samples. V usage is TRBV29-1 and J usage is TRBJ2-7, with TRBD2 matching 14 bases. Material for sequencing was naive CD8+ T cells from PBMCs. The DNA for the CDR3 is TGCAGCGTTGAAGGGGGTTGGGGACTAGCGGGAGAGAACTACGAGCAGTACTTC. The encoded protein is CSVEGGWGLAGENYEQYF.